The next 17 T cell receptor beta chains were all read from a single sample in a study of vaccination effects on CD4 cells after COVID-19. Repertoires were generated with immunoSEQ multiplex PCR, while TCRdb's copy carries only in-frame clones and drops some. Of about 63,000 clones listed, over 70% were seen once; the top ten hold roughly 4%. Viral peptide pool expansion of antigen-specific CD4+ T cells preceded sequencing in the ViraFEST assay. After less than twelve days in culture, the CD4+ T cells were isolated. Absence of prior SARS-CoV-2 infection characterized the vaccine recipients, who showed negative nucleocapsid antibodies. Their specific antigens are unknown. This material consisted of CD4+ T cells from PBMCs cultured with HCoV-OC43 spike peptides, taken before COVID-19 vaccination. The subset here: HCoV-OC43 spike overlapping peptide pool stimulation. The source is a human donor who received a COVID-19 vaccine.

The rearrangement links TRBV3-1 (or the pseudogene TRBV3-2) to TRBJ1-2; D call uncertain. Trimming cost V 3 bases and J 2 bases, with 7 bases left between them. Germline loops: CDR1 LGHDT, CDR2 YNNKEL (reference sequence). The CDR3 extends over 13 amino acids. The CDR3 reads CASSQGRNYGYTF. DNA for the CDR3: TGTGCCAGCAGCCAGGGCAGAAACTATGGCTACACCTTC.

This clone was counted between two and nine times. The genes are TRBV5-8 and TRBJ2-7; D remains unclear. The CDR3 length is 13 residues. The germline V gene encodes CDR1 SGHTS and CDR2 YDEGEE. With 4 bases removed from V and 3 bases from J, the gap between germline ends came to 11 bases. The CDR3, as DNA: TGTGCCAGCAGCGCCTTCCAGGACTACGAGCAGTACGTC. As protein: CASSAFQDYEQYV.

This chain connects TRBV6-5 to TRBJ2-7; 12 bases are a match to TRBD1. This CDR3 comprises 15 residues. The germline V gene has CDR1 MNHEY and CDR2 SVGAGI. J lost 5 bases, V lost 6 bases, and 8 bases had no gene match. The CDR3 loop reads CASRPGTGGWNEQYV. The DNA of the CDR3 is TGTGCCAGCAGACCTGGGACAGGGGGCTGGAACGAGCAGTACGTC.

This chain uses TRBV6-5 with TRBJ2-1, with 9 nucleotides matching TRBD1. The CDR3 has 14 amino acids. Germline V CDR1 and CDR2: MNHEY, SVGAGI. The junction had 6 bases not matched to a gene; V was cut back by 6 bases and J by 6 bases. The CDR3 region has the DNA TGTGCCAGCAGCCCCGGGACAGGGATCAATGAGCAGTTCTTC. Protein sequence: CASSPGTGINEQFF.

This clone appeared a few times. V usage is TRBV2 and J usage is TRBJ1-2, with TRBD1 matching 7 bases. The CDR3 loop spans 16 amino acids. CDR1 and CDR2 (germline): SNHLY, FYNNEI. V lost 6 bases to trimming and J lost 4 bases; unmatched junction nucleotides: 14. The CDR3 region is CASSPDRYQSAYGYTF. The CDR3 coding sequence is TGTGCCAGCAGCCCGGACAGGTACCAATCTGCCTATGGCTACACCTTC.

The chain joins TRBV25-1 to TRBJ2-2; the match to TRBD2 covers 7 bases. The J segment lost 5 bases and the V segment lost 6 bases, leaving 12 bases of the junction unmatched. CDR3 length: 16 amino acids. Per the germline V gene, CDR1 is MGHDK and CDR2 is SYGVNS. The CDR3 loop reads CASSGGSFLGTGELFF. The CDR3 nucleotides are TGTGCCAGCAGCGGGGGGTCATTTCTCGGAACCGGGGAGCTGTTTTTT.

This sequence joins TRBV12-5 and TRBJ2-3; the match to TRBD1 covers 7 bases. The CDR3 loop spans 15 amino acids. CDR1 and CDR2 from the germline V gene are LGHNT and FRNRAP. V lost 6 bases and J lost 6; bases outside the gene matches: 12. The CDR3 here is CASGPGGISKDTQYF. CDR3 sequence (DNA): TGTGCTAGTGGCCCAGGGGGAATCAGTAAGGATACGCAGTATTTT.

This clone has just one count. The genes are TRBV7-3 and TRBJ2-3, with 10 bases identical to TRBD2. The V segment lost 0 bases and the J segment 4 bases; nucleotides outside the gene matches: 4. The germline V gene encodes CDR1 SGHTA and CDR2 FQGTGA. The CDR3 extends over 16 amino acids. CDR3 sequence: CASSLTGAGGPDTQYF. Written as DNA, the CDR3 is TGTGCCAGCAGCTTAACCGGAGCGGGGGGGCCAGATACGCAGTATTTT.

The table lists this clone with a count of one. CDR3 DNA sequence: TGCGCCAGCAGACTAAACGCCGGGACAGGATACAATGAGCAGTTCTTC. As protein: CASRLNAGTGYNEQFF. The chain combines TRBV5-1 with TRBJ2-1; 8 nucleotides match TRBD1. The CDR3 contains 16 residues. V trimming: 5 bases; J trimming: 4 bases; junction bases outside the gene matches: 11. The germline V gene has CDR1 SGHRS and CDR2 YFSETQ.

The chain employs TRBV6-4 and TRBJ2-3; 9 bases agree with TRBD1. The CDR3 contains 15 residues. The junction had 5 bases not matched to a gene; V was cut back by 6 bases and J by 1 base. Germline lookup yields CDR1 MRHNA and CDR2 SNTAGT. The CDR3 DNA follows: TGTGCCAGCAGCCTTAGGACAGGGGGCACAGATACGCAGTATTTT. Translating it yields CASSLRTGGTDTQYF.

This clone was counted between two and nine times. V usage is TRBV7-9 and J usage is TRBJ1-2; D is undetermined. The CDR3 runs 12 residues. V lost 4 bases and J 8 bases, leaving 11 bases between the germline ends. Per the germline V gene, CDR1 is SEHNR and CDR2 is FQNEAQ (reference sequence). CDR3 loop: CASSSNKEGYTF. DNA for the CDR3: TGTGCCAGCAGCTCCAACAAGGAAGGCTACACCTTC.

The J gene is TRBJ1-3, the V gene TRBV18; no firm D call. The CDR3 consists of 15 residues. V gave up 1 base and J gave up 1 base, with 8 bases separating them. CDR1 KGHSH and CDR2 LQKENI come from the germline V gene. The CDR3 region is CASSPLSQSGNTIYF. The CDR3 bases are TGTGCCAGCTCACCACTTTCTCAGTCTGGAAACACCATATATTTT.

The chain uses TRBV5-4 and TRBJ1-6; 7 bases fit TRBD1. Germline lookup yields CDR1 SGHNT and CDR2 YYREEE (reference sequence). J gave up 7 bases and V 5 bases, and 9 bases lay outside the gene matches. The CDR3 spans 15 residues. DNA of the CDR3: TGTGCCAGCAGGCGCGGGACAGAGACCAATTCACCCCTCCACTTT. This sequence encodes CASRRGTETNSPLHF.

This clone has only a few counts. CDR3: CASSLFAEAFF. The DNA of the CDR3 is TGTGCCAGCAGTTTATTCGCTGAAGCTTTCTTT. This chain joins TRBV12-3 or TRBV12-4 and TRBJ1-1; no firm D call. Trimming shortened V by 2 bases and J by 6 bases, and 4 bases separated the two germline ends. The length of the CDR3 is 11 residues.

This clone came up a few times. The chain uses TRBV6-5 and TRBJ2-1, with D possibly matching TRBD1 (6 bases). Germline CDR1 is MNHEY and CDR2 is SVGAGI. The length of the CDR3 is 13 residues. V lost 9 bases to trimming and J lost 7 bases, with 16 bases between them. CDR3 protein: CASKTGGRNEQFF. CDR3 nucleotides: TGTGCCAGTAAGACAGGAGGCAGGAATGAGCAGTTCTTC.

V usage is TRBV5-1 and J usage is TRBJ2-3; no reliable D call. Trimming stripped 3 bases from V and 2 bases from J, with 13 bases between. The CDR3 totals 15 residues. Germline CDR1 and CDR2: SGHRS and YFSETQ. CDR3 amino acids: CASSYVPSPTDTQYF. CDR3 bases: TGCGCCAGCAGCTATGTACCCTCTCCCACAGATACGCAGTATTTT.

Written as DNA, the CDR3 is TGTGCCAGCTCCCCTTGGGGGGGAGCGGGGGTCACAGATACGCAGTATTTT. It encodes CASSPWGGAGVTDTQYF. V gene TRBV18 combines with J gene TRBJ2-3; TRBD2 matches 8 bases. The CDR3 covers 17 residues. Germline-derived CDR1 and CDR2 are KGHSH and LQKENI. V was pared by 6 bases and J by 2 bases, with 13 bases of the junction left unmatched.